This T cell receptor beta chain was found in a study of blood T cell repertoires in COVID-19. Study as a whole: COVID-19 samples collected from the United States, Italy and Spain covered acute and convalescent phases. The cDNA or gDNA used as material had been derived from T cells, B-cell-depleted T cells, or PBMCs.

The Seattle patients, enrolled during active infection, were followed longitudinally. Per the study methods: Estimated nucleated cell counts came from reference gene primer amplification. The assay was immunoSEQ multiplex PCR, and TCRdb's table has in-frame clones only and misses some. The V and J calls and clone size were taken over from that table, and D and trimming were inferred from the DNA. The table shows a few hundred thousand clones, with approximately 86% occurring only once. About this clone itself: Other DNA variants within this sample encode the same CDR3.

In germline, CDR1 is LNHDA, CDR2 SQIVND (reference sequence). The V gene lost 4 bases and the J gene lost 0 bases, with 10 bases spanning the gap. CDR3 length: 16 amino acids. This receptor was identified in a human donor with COVID-19, enrolled during active disease. The donor label of this sample is uncertain. This chain connects TRBV19 to TRBJ1-6; D may be TRBD1 (6 bases). Material for sequencing was peripheral blood. The CDR3 nucleotides are TGTGCCAGTAGTACCACAGGGTCCTCCTATAATTCACCCCTCCACTTT. It codes for CASSTTGSSYNSPLHF.